This TCR beta chain was sequenced for a study of T cell changes during pregnancy in multiple sclerosis. Libraries were prepared by immunoSEQ multiplex PCR; TCRdb keeps only in-frame clonotypes and omits some of them. The sample lists about 61,000 clones, approximately 90% seen once, with approximately 1% in the top ten. V lost 4 bases, J lost 2 bases, and 3 bases stayed unmatched. This CDR3 is built from 14 residues. Germline-derived CDR1 and CDR2 are SGHDT and YYEEEE. The starting material was peripheral blood, obtained in the first trimester of pregnancy. The origin of this receptor is a female donor in good health, enrolled as a control in a pregnancy study. This sequence joins TRBV5-6 and TRBJ2-5; 9 bases align to TRBD1. Here the CDR3 reads CASSLDRGQETQYF. The CDR3 DNA reads TGTGCCAGCAGCCTAGACAGGGGGCAAGAGACCCAGTACTTC.